The 17 T cell receptor beta chains below were found in one sample sequenced in a study of response to subunit inactivated influenza vaccine. TCRdb processed the RT-PCR reads anew with MiXCR; each CDR3 protein has one entry. The table shows 450,000 to 500,000 distinct CDR3 sequences, with roughly 9.7% occurring only once. The sequenced sample was PBMCs from blood, obtained more than 35 days after vaccination. These receptors came from a man aged 45-65 years who received an inactivated influenza vaccine.

The chain joins TRBV11-2 to TRBJ1-2; TRBD1 agrees at 10 bases. V dropped 1 base and J dropped 10; count of bases not matched to a gene: 6. The CDR3 covers 14 residues. Germline V gene data show CDR1 as SGHAT and CDR2 as FQNNGV. The CDR3 nucleotides read TGTGCCAGCAGCTTAGTGAGGACAGGGGGTAACTACACCTTC. It is translated as CASSLVRTGGNYTF. Full variable domain (remainder filled in from reference TRBV11-2 and TRBJ1-2): EAGVAQSPRYKIIEKRQSVAFWCNPISGHATLYWYQQILGQGPKLLIQFQNNGVVDDSQLPKDRFSAERLKGVDSTLKIQPAKLEDSAVYLCASSLVRTGGNYTFGSGTRLTVV.

This clonotype appeared many times. The chain has TRBV5-1 and TRBJ2-3; D remains unclear. Germline CDR1 is SGHRS and CDR2 is YFSETQ. Trimming removed 4 bases from V and 6 bases from J, with 15 bases in between. This CDR3 is 14 amino acids long. The CDR3 nucleotides read TGCGCCAGCAGCCGAGAGTCTTCCCAGGATACGCAGTATTTT. Amino acids: CASSRESSQDTQYF.

This clonotype was observed at least ten times. The chain links TRBV20-1 to TRBJ2-1; D is perhaps TRBD1 (6 bases). CDR1 and CDR2 from the germline V gene are DFQATT and SNEGSKA (reference sequence). V gave up 0 bases and J gave up 5 bases, with 11 bases separating them. The CDR3 loop spans 14 amino acids. The CDR3, as DNA: TGCAGTGCTAGAGACTTGGACAGCGACAATGAGCAGTTCTTC. Encoded protein: CSARDLDSDNEQFF.

This clonotype was recorded a few times. The rearrangement uses TRBV5-1 and TRBJ2-5, with D uncertain. Germline-derived CDR1 and CDR2 are SGHRS and YFSETQ. V lost 1 base and J lost 5, with 9 bases in between. The CDR3 has 13 amino acids. CDR3 in amino acids: CASSLPSAETQYF. DNA for the CDR3: TGCGCCAGCAGCTTGCCCAGTGCGGAGACCCAGTACTTC.

This clonotype was counted many times. This chain joins TRBV24-1 and TRBJ2-1; the match to TRBD1 covers 8 bases. CDR1 and CDR2 (germline): KGHDR, SFDVKD. The CDR3 runs 15 residues. V dropped 3 bases and J dropped 2; count of bases not matched to a gene: 2. The CDR3 DNA reads TGTGCCACCAGTGATGGACAGGGCGCCTACAATGAGCAGTTCTTC. Protein sequence: CATSDGQGAYNEQFF.

This clonotype showed up many times. The V gene is TRBV29-1, the J gene TRBJ1-6; D remains ambiguous. The V and J ends lost 5 bases and 0 bases respectively, with 5 bases between them. The length of the CDR3 is 13 residues. Germline CDR1 reads SQVTM; CDR2 reads ANQGSEA. CDR3 DNA sequence: TGCAGCGTTAAGAGCTCCTATAATTCACCCCTCCACTTT. It is translated as CSVKSSYNSPLHF.

V gene TRBV20-1 combines with J gene TRBJ1-1, with D maybe TRBD1 (5 bases). V lost 1 base, J lost 7 bases, and 10 bases lay in between. Germline loops: CDR1 DFQATT, CDR2 SNEGSKA (reference sequence). The CDR3 extends over 12 amino acids. In DNA form, the CDR3 reads TGCAGTGCTAGAGGGGGGACCGGTGAAGCTTTCTTT. It is translated as CSARGGTGEAFF.

Concerning this clonotype: The junction and the germline gene differ at one end; a read error may be behind it. The CDR3 loop reads CSAGTWGRTDEDFF. CDR3 DNA: TGCAGTGCTGGTACCTGGGGGCGAACAGACGAAGATTTCTTT. The J gene is TRBJ1-1, the V gene TRBV20-1; D is perhaps TRBD1 (6 bases). The germline V gene has CDR1 DFQATT and CDR2 SNEGSKA (reference sequence). The CDR3 spans 14 residues.

This clonotype was counted between two and nine times. The genes are TRBV5-1 and TRBJ2-3, with D possibly called TRBD1 or TRBD2 (7 bases each). Trimming took off 4 bases at V and 3 bases at J, with 15 bases between the two ends. The CDR3 consists of 15 residues. Germline assignment: CDR1 SGHRS and CDR2 YFSETQ. The CDR3 nucleotides are TGCGCCAGCAGCCCGGGGGGACAGTCAACAGATACGCAGTATTTT. Translation gives CASSPGGQSTDTQYF. Combining the CDR3 with reference TRBV5-1 and TRBJ2-3 gives the whole variable domain KAGVTQTPRYLIKTRGQQVTLSCSPISGHRSVSWYQQTPGQGLQFLFEYFSETQRNKGNFPGRFSGRQFSNSRSEMNVSTLELGDSALYLCASSPGGQSTDTQYFGPGTRLTVL.

This clonotype was found once. The chain links TRBV7-6 to TRBJ2-5; D remains unclear. Germline CDR1 reads SGHVS; CDR2 reads FNYEAQ. This CDR3 region has 14 residues. V lost 1 base and J 3 bases, leaving 9 bases between the germline ends. CDR3 nucleotides: TGTGCCAGCAGCTTAGTTTGGTCGAAAGAGACCCAGTACTTC. It specifies CASSLVWSKETQYF.

This clonotype was detected only a few times. This rearrangement joins TRBV10-1 to TRBJ2-7; D gene uncertain. Germline V gene sequence: CDR1 WNHNN, CDR2 SYGVQD (reference sequence). The CDR3 extends over 12 amino acids. Trimming stripped 6 bases from V and 6 bases from J, with 12 bases between. The chain's CDR3 is CASSGPGAEQYF. In DNA form, the CDR3 reads TGCGCCAGCAGCGGGCCCGGCGCCGAGCAGTACTTC.

The chain has TRBV29-1 and TRBJ1-1, with D uncertain. The CDR3 contains 12 residues. Germline assignment: CDR1 SQVTM and CDR2 ANQGSEA. Trimming shortened V by 3 bases and J by 0 bases, and 5 bases separated the two germline ends. The CDR3 region is CSVDGLNTEAFF. The CDR3 nucleotides read TGCAGCGTTGATGGGCTGAACACTGAAGCTTTCTTT.

This clonotype came up many times. V gene TRBV6-5 combines with J gene TRBJ2-3; 8 bases agree with TRBD2. This CDR3 has 15 amino acids. CDR1 is MNHEY, CDR2 SVGAGI, per germline. With 3 bases clipped from V and 0 bases from J, the junction kept 2 bases outside the gene matches. Here the CDR3 DNA reads TGTGCCAGCAGTTATTTAGCGGGAAGCACAGATACGCAGTATTTT. Its protein product is CASSYLAGSTDTQYF.

This clonotype has a handful of counts. The V and J genes are TRBV9 and TRBJ2-7, with 7 nucleotides matching TRBD1. After removal of 0 bases from V and 2 bases from J, the junction contained 2 bases not matched to a gene. Per the germline V gene, CDR1 is SGDLS and CDR2 is YYNGEE. This CDR3 has 14 residues. The CDR3 bases are TGTGCCAGCAGCGTAGGGACAGGCACCTACGAGCAGTACTTC. This gives the protein CASSVGTGTYEQYF. The whole variable domain, remainder taken from reference TRBV9 and TRBJ2-7, is DSGVTQTPKHLITATGQRVTLRCSPRSGDLSVYWYQQSLDQGLQFLIQYYNGEERAKGNILERFSAQQFPDLHSELNLSSLELGDSALYFCASSVGTGTYEQYFGPGTRLTVT.

This clonotype was detected only a few times. The junction does not match germline at one end; this may be a read error. The V and J genes are TRBV5-1 and TRBJ2-1; 11 nucleotides line up with TRBD2. Germline CDR1 SGHRS, CDR2 YFSETQ. There are 18 residues in the CDR3. The CDR3 coding sequence is TGCGCCAGCAGCTCCTATATGACTAGCGGGATATCCTTCAATGAGCAGTTCTTC. It encodes CASSSYMTSGISFNEQFF.

This clonotype appeared many times. The rearrangement joins TRBV13 to TRBJ2-1, with TRBD2 matching over 8 bases. Trimming at V came to 5 bases and at J to 4 bases, leaving 7 bases not matched to a gene. CDR3 size: 15 residues. Germline CDR1 PRHDT, CDR2 FYEKMQ (reference sequence). The CDR3 loop reads CASSRPGLEYNEQFF. CDR3 DNA: TGTGCCAGCAGCCGGCCGGGACTAGAGTACAATGAGCAGTTCTTC.

The chain has TRBV5-5 and TRBJ2-3; D could derive from TRBD1 or TRBD2 (5 bases each). The CDR3 covers 14 residues. With 4 bases removed from V and 9 bases from J, the gap between germline ends came to 18 bases. Germline values: CDR1 SGHKS, CDR2 YYEKEE (reference sequence). The CDR3 sequence is CASSTGTSSLTQYF. CDR3 bases: TGTGCCAGCAGCACCGGGACGTCCTCCTTAACGCAGTATTTT. Combining the CDR3 with reference TRBV5-5 and TRBJ2-3 gives the whole variable domain DAGVTQSPTHLIKTRGQQVTLRCSPISGHKSVSWYQQVLGQGPQFIFQYYEKEERGRGNFPDRFSARQFPNYSSELNVNALLLGDSALYLCASSTGTSSLTQYFGPGTRLTVL.